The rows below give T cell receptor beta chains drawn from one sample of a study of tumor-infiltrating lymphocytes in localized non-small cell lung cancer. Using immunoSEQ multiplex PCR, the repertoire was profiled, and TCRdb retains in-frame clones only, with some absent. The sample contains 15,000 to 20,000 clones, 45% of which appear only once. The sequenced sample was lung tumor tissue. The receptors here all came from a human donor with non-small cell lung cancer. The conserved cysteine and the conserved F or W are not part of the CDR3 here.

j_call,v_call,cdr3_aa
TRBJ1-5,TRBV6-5,ASGVGNQPQH
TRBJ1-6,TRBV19,ASSITRGSGQSPLH
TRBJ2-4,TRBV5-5,ASSPGAQGASQY
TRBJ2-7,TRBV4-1,ASSQDTGGREQY
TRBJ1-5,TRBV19,ASSIDPGVSLTQH
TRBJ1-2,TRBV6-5,ASRNGARGYT
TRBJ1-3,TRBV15,ATSDLRGNTIY
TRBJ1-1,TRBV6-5,ASSFSLVNTEAF
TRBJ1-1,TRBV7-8,ASSPAVVNTEAF
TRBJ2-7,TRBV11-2,ASSLLVGSYEQY
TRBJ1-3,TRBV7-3,ASSLSGTGNTIY
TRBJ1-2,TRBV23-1,ASSQGPYWGYT
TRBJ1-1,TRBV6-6,ASSYSTGEAF
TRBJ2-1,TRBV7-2,ASSFGAGGRNEQF
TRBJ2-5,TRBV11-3,ASSLGDSGKETQY
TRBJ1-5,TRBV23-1,ASSQGWWDTINQPQH
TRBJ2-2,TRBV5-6,ASSSGLASGELF
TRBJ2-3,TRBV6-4,ASSDSAESGDTQY
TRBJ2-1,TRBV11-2,ASSPFFSGATYNEQF
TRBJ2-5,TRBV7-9,ASSSQETQY
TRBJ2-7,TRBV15,ATSREGLSYEQY
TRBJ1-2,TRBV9,ASSVVESSVT
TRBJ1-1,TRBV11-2,ASSLDWASEAF
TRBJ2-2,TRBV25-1,ASSVSGSPTGELF
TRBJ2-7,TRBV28,ASSSSGAPSSYEQY
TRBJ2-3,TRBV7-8,ASSLRSSTDTQY
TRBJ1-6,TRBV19,ASSSRVGNSPLH
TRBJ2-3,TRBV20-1,SAPTPDTQY
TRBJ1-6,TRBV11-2,ASSSNRDRPPH
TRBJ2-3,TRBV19,ASSPRPGGKSDTQY
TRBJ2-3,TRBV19,ASSRGGSTDTQY
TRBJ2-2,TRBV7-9,ASSLTGELF
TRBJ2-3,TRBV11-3,ASSLGRADTQY
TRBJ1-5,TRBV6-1,ASRDLSGGAQPQH
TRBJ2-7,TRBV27,ASGNYEQY
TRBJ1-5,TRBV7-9,ASSPGRGSGNQPQH
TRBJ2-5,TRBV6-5,ASSYSALGDGETQY
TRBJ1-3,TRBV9,ASSPQDSGNTIY
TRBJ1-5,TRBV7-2,ASSLQGPSNQPQH
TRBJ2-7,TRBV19,ASSIGDTYEQY